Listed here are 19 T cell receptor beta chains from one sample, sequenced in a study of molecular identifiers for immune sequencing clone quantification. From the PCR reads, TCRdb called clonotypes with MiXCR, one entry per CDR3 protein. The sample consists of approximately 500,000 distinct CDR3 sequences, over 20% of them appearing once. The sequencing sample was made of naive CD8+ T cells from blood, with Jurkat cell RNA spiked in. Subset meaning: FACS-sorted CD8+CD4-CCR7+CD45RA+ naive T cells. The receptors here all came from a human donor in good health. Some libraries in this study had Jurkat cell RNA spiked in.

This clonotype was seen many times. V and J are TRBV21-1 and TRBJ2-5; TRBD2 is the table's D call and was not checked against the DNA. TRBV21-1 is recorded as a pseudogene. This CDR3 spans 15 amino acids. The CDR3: CASSPRSGYQETQYF. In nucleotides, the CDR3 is TGTGCCAGCAGCCCCCGTAGTGGGTACCAAGAGACCCAGTACTTC.

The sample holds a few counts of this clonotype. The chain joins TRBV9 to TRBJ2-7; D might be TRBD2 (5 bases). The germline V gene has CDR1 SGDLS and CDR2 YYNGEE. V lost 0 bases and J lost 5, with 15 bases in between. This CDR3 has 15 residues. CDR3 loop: CASSVDGDSLDEQYF. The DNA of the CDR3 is TGTGCCAGCAGCGTAGACGGGGATAGTTTGGACGAGCAGTACTTC. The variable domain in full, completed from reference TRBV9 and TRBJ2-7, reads DSGVTQTPKHLITATGQRVTLRCSPRSGDLSVYWYQQSLDQGLQFLIQYYNGEERAKGNILERFSAQQFPDLHSELNLSSLELGDSALYFCASSVDGDSLDEQYFGPGTRLTVT.

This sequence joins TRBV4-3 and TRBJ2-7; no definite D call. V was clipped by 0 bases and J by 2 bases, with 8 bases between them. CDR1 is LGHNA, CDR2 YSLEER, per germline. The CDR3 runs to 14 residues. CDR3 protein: CASSQDRSTYEQYF. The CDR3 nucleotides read TGCGCCAGCAGCCAAGATCGATCCACCTACGAGCAGTACTTC.

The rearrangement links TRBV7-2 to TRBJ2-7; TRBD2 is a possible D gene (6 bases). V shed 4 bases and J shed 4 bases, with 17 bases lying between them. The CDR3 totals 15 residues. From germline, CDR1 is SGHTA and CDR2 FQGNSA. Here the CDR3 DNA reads TGTGCCAGCAGCTACACGGCGGGAACGTGGTACGAGCAGTACTTC. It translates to CASSYTAGTWYEQYF. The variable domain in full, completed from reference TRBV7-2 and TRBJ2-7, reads GAGVSQSPSNKVTEKGKDVELRCDPISGHTALYWYRQSLGQGLEFLIYFQGNSAPDKSGLPSDRFSAERTGGSVSTLTIQRTQQEDSAVYLCASSYTAGTWYEQYFGPGTRLTVT.

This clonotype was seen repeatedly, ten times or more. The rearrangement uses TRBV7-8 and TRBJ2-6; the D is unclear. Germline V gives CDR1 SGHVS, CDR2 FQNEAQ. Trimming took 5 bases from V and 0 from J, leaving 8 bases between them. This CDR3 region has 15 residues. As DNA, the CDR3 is TGTGCCAGCAGCATCCATGGCTCTGGGGCCAACGTCCTGACTTTC. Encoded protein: CASSIHGSGANVLTF.

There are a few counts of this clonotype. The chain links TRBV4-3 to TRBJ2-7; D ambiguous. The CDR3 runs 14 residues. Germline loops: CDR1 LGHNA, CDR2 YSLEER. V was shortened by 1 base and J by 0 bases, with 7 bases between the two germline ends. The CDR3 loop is CASSQVYSSYEQYF. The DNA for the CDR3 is TGCGCCAGCAGCCAAGTTTACTCCTCCTACGAGCAGTACTTC.

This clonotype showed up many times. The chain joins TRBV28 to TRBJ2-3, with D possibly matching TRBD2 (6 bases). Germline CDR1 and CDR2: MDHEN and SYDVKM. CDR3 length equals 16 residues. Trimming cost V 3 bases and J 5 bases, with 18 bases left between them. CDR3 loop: CASSFIPSRDQDTQYF. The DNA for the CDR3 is TGTGCCAGCAGTTTTATTCCTTCGCGGGATCAAGATACGCAGTATTTT.

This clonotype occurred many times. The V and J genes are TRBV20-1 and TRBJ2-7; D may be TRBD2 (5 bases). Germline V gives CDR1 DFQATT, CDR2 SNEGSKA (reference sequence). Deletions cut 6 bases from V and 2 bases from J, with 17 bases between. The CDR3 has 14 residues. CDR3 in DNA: TGCAGTGCAAACGCGGGCGGGTGGACCTACGAGCAGTACTTC. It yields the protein CSANAGGWTYEQYF.

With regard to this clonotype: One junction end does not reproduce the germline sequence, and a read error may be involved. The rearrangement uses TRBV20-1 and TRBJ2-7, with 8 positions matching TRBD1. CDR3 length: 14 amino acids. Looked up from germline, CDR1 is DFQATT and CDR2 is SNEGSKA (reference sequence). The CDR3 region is CSATDRGTTYEPYF. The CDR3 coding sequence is TGCAGTGCAACTGACAGGGGCACAACCTACGAGCCGTACTTC.

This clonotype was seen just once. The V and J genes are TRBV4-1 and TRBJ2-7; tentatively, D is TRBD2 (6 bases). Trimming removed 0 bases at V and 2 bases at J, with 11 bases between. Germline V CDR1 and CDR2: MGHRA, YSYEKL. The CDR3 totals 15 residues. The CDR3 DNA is TGCGCCAGCAGCCAAGATCTAACTAGCCCCTACGAGCAGTACTTC. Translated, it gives CASSQDLTSPYEQYF.

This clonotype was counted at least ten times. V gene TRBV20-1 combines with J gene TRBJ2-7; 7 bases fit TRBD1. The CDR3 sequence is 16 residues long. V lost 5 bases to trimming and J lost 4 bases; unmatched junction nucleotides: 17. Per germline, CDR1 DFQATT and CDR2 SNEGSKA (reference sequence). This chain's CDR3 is CSAPLLRTGNRYEQYF. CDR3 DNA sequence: TGCAGTGCTCCCCTCTTGAGGACAGGAAATCGGTACGAGCAGTACTTC.

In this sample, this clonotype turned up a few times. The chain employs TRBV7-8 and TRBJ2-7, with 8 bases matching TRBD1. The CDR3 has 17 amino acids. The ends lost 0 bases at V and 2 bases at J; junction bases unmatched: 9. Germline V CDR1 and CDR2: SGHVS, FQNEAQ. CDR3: CASSLAFFRDRPYEQYF. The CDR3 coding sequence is TGTGCCAGCAGCTTAGCCTTTTTTCGGGACAGGCCCTACGAGCAGTACTTC.

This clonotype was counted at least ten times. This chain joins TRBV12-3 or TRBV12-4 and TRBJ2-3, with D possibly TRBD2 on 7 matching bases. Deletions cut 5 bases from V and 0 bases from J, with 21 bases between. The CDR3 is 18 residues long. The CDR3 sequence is CASSGVREAGASTDTQYF. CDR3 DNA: TGTGCCAGCAGTGGCGTCCGGGAGGCAGGGGCTAGCACAGATACGCAGTATTTT.

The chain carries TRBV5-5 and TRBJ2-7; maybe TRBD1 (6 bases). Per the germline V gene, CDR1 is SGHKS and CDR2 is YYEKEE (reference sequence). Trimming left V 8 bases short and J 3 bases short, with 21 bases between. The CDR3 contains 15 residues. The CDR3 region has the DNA TGTGCCAGTCTAGCAGGGGCCCACCTTGACTACGAGCAGTACTTC. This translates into CASLAGAHLDYEQYF. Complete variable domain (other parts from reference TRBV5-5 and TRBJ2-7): DAGVTQSPTHLIKTRGQQVTLRCSPISGHKSVSWYQQVLGQGPQFIFQYYEKEERGRGNFPDRFSARQFPNYSSELNVNALLLGDSALYLCASLAGAHLDYEQYFGPGTRLTVT.

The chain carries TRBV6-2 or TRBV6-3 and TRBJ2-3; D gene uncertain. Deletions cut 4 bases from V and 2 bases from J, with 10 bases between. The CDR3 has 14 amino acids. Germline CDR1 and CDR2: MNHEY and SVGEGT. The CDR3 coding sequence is TGTGCCAGCAGTTGGGCTCAAAACACAGATACGCAGTATTTT. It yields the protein CASSWAQNTDTQYF.

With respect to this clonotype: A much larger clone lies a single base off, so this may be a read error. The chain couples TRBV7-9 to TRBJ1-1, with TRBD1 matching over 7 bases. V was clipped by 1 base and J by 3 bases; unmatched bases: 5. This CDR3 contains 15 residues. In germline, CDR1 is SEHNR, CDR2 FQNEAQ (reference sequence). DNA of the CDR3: TGTGCCAGCAGCTTAGGCGGGACAGTGGACACTGAAGCTTTCTTT. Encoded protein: CASSLGGTVDTEAFF.

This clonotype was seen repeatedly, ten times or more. In DNA, the CDR3 is TGCGCCAGCAGCTTGATTTCCGCATACGAGCAGTACTTC. Its protein is CASSLISAYEQYF. The genes are TRBV5-1 and TRBJ2-7; D is unclear. CDR3 length: 13 residues. With 1 base removed from V and 4 bases from J, the gap between germline ends came to 9 bases. Germline CDR1 and CDR2: SGHRS and YFSETQ.

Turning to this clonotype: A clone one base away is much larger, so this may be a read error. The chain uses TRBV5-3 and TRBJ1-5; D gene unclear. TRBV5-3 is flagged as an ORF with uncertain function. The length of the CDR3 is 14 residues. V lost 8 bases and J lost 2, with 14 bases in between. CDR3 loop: CASREPGGNQPQHF. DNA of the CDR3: TGTGCCAGCCGGGAGCCCGGTGGCAATCAGCCCCAGCATTTT.

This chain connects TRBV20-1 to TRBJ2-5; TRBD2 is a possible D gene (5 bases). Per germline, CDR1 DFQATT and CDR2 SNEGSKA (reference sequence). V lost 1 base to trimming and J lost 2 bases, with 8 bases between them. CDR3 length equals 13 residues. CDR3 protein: CSARGRGQETQYF. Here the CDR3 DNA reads TGCAGTGCTAGAGGGAGAGGGCAAGAGACCCAGTACTTC.